A selection of T cell receptor beta chains follows, all from one sample in a study of blood T cell repertoires in COVID-19. The protocol was immunoSEQ multiplex PCR, while the TCRdb copy is restricted to in-frame clones and leaves out a portion. The table lists about 520,000 clones, around 85% of them singletons, with 3.2% in the top ten. The sample was peripheral blood. Receptors were obtained from a human donor in a cohort sampled during active COVID-19. Both conserved end residues are part of each CDR3. The order of the fields is CDR3 protein, CDR3 DNA, V gene, J gene, clone size, D gene. A D gene is named only where the DNA matches it firmly. Only some rows state a clone size, as once, few, many or a class for expanded clones.

CDR3aa: CATSSYLPSGRAEADTQYF
CDR3nt: TGTGCCACCAGCAGTTATCTTCCTAGCGGGAGGGCCGAGGCAGATACGCAGTATTTT
v_gene: TRBV15
j_gene: TRBJ2-3
abundance: NA
d_gene: TRBD2

CDR3aa: CASKEGNYGYTF
CDR3nt: TGTGCCAGTAAGGAGGGTAACTATGGCTACACCTTC
v_gene: TRBV19
j_gene: TRBJ1-2
abundance: NA
d_gene: NA

CDR3aa: CASSLDWSTEAFF
CDR3nt: TGTGCCAGCAGCTTAGATTGGAGCACTGAAGCTTTCTTT
v_gene: TRBV7-2
j_gene: TRBJ1-1
abundance: few
d_gene: NA

CDR3aa: CASSPGRYEQYF
CDR3nt: TGTGCCAGCAGCCCTGGCCGCTACGAGCAGTACTTC
v_gene: TRBV11-1
j_gene: TRBJ2-7
abundance: NA
d_gene: NA

CDR3aa: CASSETGLARQTQYF
CDR3nt: TGTGCCAGCAGTGAAACGGGACTAGCGAGGCAGACCCAGTACTTC
v_gene: TRBV2
j_gene: TRBJ2-5
abundance: NA
d_gene: TRBD2

CDR3aa: CASSIQGAGGYQPQHF
CDR3nt: TGTGCCAGTAGTATACAAGGGGCCGGGGGGTATCAGCCCCAGCATTTT
v_gene: TRBV19
j_gene: TRBJ1-5
abundance: NA
d_gene: NA

CDR3aa: CASSPRENYGYTF
CDR3nt: TGTGCCAGCAGTCCTCGGGAGAACTATGGCTACACCTTC
v_gene: TRBV6-4
j_gene: TRBJ1-2
abundance: NA
d_gene: NA

CDR3aa: CASSQGTSVKNIQYF
CDR3nt: TGCGCCAGCAGCCAAGGGACTAGCGTAAAAAACATTCAGTACTTC
v_gene: TRBV5-1
j_gene: TRBJ2-4
abundance: NA
d_gene: TRBD2

CDR3aa: CASSYPTGGAGELFF
CDR3nt: TGTGCCAGCAGTTACCCGACCGGGGGGGCCGGGGAGCTGTTTTTT
v_gene: TRBV6-5
j_gene: TRBJ2-2
abundance: NA
d_gene: TRBD2

CDR3aa: CASSLGEGSYEQYF
CDR3nt: TGTGCCAGCAGCCTGGGGGAGGGCTCCTACGAGCAGTACTTC
v_gene: TRBV3-1/TRBV3-2
j_gene: TRBJ2-7
abundance: NA
d_gene: TRBD2

CDR3aa: CASSPLAGHYNEQFF
CDR3nt: TGTGCTAGCAGCCCTCTCGCGGGCCACTACAATGAGCAGTTCTTC
v_gene: TRBV7-7
j_gene: TRBJ2-1
abundance: NA
d_gene: NA

CDR3aa: CASGLAGETYEQYF
CDR3nt: TGTGCCAGCGGGCTAGCGGGGGAAACCTACGAGCAGTACTTC
v_gene: TRBV27
j_gene: TRBJ2-7
abundance: NA
d_gene: TRBD2

CDR3aa: CASSSQQGMDTDTQYF
CDR3nt: TGTGCCAGCAGCTCCCAACAGGGTATGGATACAGATACGCAGTATTTT
v_gene: TRBV9
j_gene: TRBJ2-3
abundance: NA
d_gene: NA

CDR3aa: CASSYAAQAAGYTF
CDR3nt: TGTGCCAGCAGTTACGCAGCGCAAGCGGCTGGCTACACCTTC
v_gene: TRBV6-5
j_gene: TRBJ1-2
abundance: NA
d_gene: NA

CDR3aa: CASSFRDRGNQPQHF
CDR3nt: TGTGCCAGCAGCTTCCGGGACAGGGGAAATCAGCCCCAGCATTTT
v_gene: TRBV2
j_gene: TRBJ1-5
abundance: NA
d_gene: TRBD1

CDR3aa: CASSVQNMNTEAFF
CDR3nt: TGTGCCAGTAGCGTTCAGAACATGAACACTGAAGCTTTCTTT
v_gene: TRBV19
j_gene: TRBJ1-1
abundance: NA
d_gene: NA

CDR3aa: CASSSSYPGSSEAFF
CDR3nt: TGTGCCAGCAGCAGCTCTTATCCTGGTTCTTCAGAAGCTTTCTTT
v_gene: TRBV7-9
j_gene: TRBJ1-1
abundance: NA
d_gene: NA

CDR3aa: CASSVNPQYGYTF
CDR3nt: TGTGCCAGCAGTGTCAACCCACAATATGGCTACACCTTC
v_gene: TRBV25-1
j_gene: TRBJ1-2
abundance: NA
d_gene: NA

CDR3aa: CASTRDRLPEWAGELFF
CDR3nt: TGTGCCAGTACCCGGGACAGGCTGCCTGAGTGGGCCGGGGAGCTGTTTTTT
v_gene: TRBV19
j_gene: TRBJ2-2
abundance: NA
d_gene: TRBD1

CDR3aa: CASSWIAGAFYNEQFF
CDR3nt: TGTGCCAGCAGTTGGATCGCGGGAGCATTCTACAATGAGCAGTTCTTC
v_gene: TRBV6-2/TRBV6-3
j_gene: TRBJ2-1
abundance: NA
d_gene: TRBD2

CDR3aa: CASSVSLRTSYTGELFF
CDR3nt: TGTGCCAGCAGCGTATCTCTGAGGACTTCTTACACCGGGGAGCTGTTTTTT
v_gene: TRBV9
j_gene: TRBJ2-2
abundance: NA
d_gene: NA

CDR3aa: CASSFGTRGPYEQYF
CDR3nt: TGTGCCAGCAGTTTCGGGACTAGAGGCCCCTACGAGCAGTACTTC
v_gene: TRBV27
j_gene: TRBJ2-7
abundance: NA
d_gene: TRBD2

CDR3aa: CASSTRFTPVSTDTQYF
CDR3nt: TGTGCCAGTAGTACCCGGTTTACCCCCGTGTCCACAGATACGCAGTATTTT
v_gene: TRBV19
j_gene: TRBJ2-3
abundance: NA
d_gene: NA

CDR3aa: CASSLLGTSGSWEQFF
CDR3nt: TGCGCCAGCAGCTTGCTCGGGACTAGCGGGAGTTGGGAGCAGTTCTTC
v_gene: TRBV4-1
j_gene: TRBJ2-1
abundance: NA
d_gene: TRBD2

CDR3aa: CASTPPGQLRNEQFF
CDR3nt: TGTGCCAGCACCCCCCCAGGACAACTTCGCAATGAGCAGTTCTTC
v_gene: TRBV28
j_gene: TRBJ2-1
abundance: NA
d_gene: NA

CDR3aa: CASSPRAGGSEKLFF
CDR3nt: TGTGCCAGCAGCCCTCGGGCAGGGGGCAGTGAAAAACTGTTTTTT
v_gene: TRBV7-2
j_gene: TRBJ1-4
abundance: NA
d_gene: TRBD1

CDR3aa: CASTTTGEGTEAFF
CDR3nt: TGCGCCAGCACAACGACAGGGGAGGGAACTGAAGCTTTCTTT
v_gene: TRBV5-1
j_gene: TRBJ1-1
abundance: once
d_gene: TRBD1